This paragraph reports one T cell receptor (beta chain). Its target is unknown. CDR3 regions were amplified by Arm-PCR using iRepertoire HTBI primers to build TCR beta libraries. TCRdb called the multiplex PCR reads again in MiXCR, with one record for every CDR3 protein. The data show a few hundred thousand distinct CDR3 sequences, with over 9.5% seen just once and approximately 17% held by the top ten. This entry is derived from a study of regulatory T cells in long-lasting Graves disease. Study-level points and caveats: Persistent disease preferred TRBV28, TRBJ1-2 and TRBJ2-5.

The sample's time point: newly diagnosed GD, antithyroid drugs for less than 3 months. Generation of the TCR library employed RNA extracted from PBMCs. In this cohort, patients came from an endocrinology department located in Xi'an, China. V was pared by 2 bases and J by 1 base, with 10 bases between. CDR3 length: 16 residues. Looked up from germline, CDR1 is SGHRS and CDR2 is YFSETQ. These data also formed part of another study, on T cells in Graves' hyperthyroidism and ophthalmopathy.

The sample consisted of peripheral blood mononuclear cells (PBMCs), taken at new diagnosis, from a patient treated with antithyroid drugs. The rearrangement links TRBV5-1 to TRBJ2-6, with a tentative D call TRBD2 (6 bases). The clonotype comes from a woman between 18 and 30 years old with Graves disease. In DNA form, the CDR3 reads TGCGCCAGCAGCTTCGGGGGTCGGTCTGGGGCCAACGTCCTGACTTTC. Amino acids: CASSFGGRSGANVLTF.